The rows below give T cell receptor beta chains drawn from one sample of a study of human thymus T cells. Repertoires were generated with immunoSEQ multiplex PCR, while TCRdb's copy carries only in-frame clones and drops some. The repertoire holds under 150,000 clones, with about 93% as singletons. Sequencing was carried out using thymus tissue. All receptors derive from a boy under two years old with a congenital heart defect but otherwise immunologically healthy. Each CDR3 is given with its conserved first and last residue. The order of the fields is V gene, clone size, J gene, D gene, CDR3 protein, CDR3 DNA. D genes are given only for firm matches. Clone size is shown for a subset of rows, as once, few, many or a class of expanded clone.

v_gene: TRBV14
abundance: -
j_gene: TRBJ2-5
d_gene: TRBD2
CDR3aa: CASSHAGEQETQYF
CDR3nt: TGTGCCAGCAGCCACGCGGGGGAGCAAGAGACCCAGTACTTC

v_gene: TRBV19
abundance: -
j_gene: TRBJ2-7
d_gene: -
CDR3aa: CASSIGPGRVGEQYF
CDR3nt: TGTGCCAGTAGTATTGGCCCCGGCAGGGTGGGCGAGCAGTACTTC

v_gene: TRBV29-1
abundance: -
j_gene: TRBJ1-1
d_gene: TRBD1
CDR3aa: CSARTGVMNTEAFF
CDR3nt: TGCAGCGCCAGGACAGGGGTCATGAACACTGAAGCTTTCTTT

v_gene: TRBV6-1
abundance: -
j_gene: TRBJ1-6
d_gene: TRBD1
CDR3aa: CASSVTVRGAGGLLVHF
CDR3nt: TGTGCCAGCAGTGTAACGGTGAGGGGAGCAGGGGGGCTCCTCGTCCACTTT

v_gene: TRBV15
abundance: once
j_gene: TRBJ1-1
d_gene: -
CDR3aa: CATSRDQQLNTEAFF
CDR3nt: TGTGCCACCAGCAGAGATCAGCAACTGAACACTGAAGCTTTCTTT

v_gene: TRBV5-5
abundance: -
j_gene: TRBJ2-7
d_gene: TRBD1
CDR3aa: CASSRAGTGQYEQYF
CDR3nt: TGTGCCAGCAGCCGGGCCGGGACAGGGCAGTACGAGCAGTACTTC

v_gene: TRBV19
abundance: -
j_gene: TRBJ2-2
d_gene: -
CDR3aa: CASRDGTGNTGELFF
CDR3nt: TGTGCCAGTAGAGACGGCACAGGGAACACCGGGGAGCTGTTTTTT

v_gene: TRBV6-1
abundance: -
j_gene: TRBJ2-7
d_gene: TRBD1
CDR3aa: CASSATGGSYEQYF
CDR3nt: TGTGCCAGCAGTGCCACAGGGGGGTCCTACGAGCAGTACTTC

v_gene: TRBV2
abundance: -
j_gene: TRBJ1-2
d_gene: -
CDR3aa: CASSDERPEPRSGYTF
CDR3nt: TGTGCCAGCAGTGATGAACGGCCCGAGCCTCGTTCCGGCTACACCTTC

v_gene: TRBV4-3
abundance: -
j_gene: TRBJ1-5
d_gene: -
CDR3aa: CASSQDSGVYQPQHF
CDR3nt: TGCGCCAGCAGCCAAGATTCCGGGGTTTATCAGCCCCAGCATTTT

v_gene: TRBV25-1
abundance: -
j_gene: TRBJ2-3
d_gene: -
CDR3aa: CASSGLGPTTRPDTQYF
CDR3nt: TGTGCCAGCAGTGGCCTGGGACCCACTACTCGTCCAGATACGCAGTATTTT

v_gene: TRBV6-5
abundance: -
j_gene: TRBJ1-5
d_gene: -
CDR3aa: CASSSPGEGNQPQHF
CDR3nt: TGTGCCAGCAGTTCCCCCGGGGAGGGCAATCAGCCCCAGCATTTT

v_gene: TRBV27
abundance: -
j_gene: TRBJ1-4
d_gene: -
CDR3aa: CASSLSQSPNEKLFF
CDR3nt: TGTGCCAGCAGTTTATCACAGTCCCCTAATGAAAAACTGTTTTTT

v_gene: TRBV6-5
abundance: -
j_gene: TRBJ1-5
d_gene: -
CDR3aa: CASPEVINQPQHF
CDR3nt: TGTGCCTCTCCCGAGGTAATAAATCAGCCCCAGCATTTT

v_gene: TRBV6-4
abundance: -
j_gene: TRBJ2-5
d_gene: -
CDR3aa: CASRKYRLAHNRGTGKTQYF
CDR3nt: TGTGCCAGCAGAAAATACCGACTAGCGCACAACCGGGGGACAGGAAAGACCCAGTACTTC

v_gene: TRBV18
abundance: -
j_gene: TRBJ2-6
d_gene: -
CDR3aa: CASSPAVGGANVLTF
CDR3nt: TGTGCCAGCTCACCGGCGGTAGGTGGGGCCAACGTCCTGACTTTC

v_gene: TRBV5-1
abundance: -
j_gene: TRBJ2-5
d_gene: TRBD1
CDR3aa: CASSPWDRVRETQYF
CDR3nt: TGCGCCAGCAGCCCCTGGGACAGGGTTAGGGAGACCCAGTACTTC

v_gene: TRBV5-6
abundance: -
j_gene: TRBJ2-7
d_gene: TRBD1
CDR3aa: CASIGTGVTGEQYF
CDR3nt: TGTGCCAGCATCGGGACAGGGGTTACGGGGGAGCAGTACTTC

v_gene: TRBV28
abundance: -
j_gene: TRBJ1-5
d_gene: TRBD1
CDR3aa: CASSRRQGASGWPQHF
CDR3nt: TGTGCCAGCAGCCGGCGACAGGGGGCATCAGGTTGGCCCCAGCATTTT

v_gene: TRBV28
abundance: -
j_gene: TRBJ1-5
d_gene: TRBD1
CDR3aa: CASRPAGDRVEQPQHF
CDR3nt: TGTGCCAGCAGGCCCGCGGGGGACAGGGTTGAGCAGCCCCAGCATTTT

v_gene: TRBV18
abundance: -
j_gene: TRBJ2-7
d_gene: TRBD1
CDR3aa: CASSPRQGAHSYEQYF
CDR3nt: TGTGCCAGCTCACCCAGACAGGGGGCGCACTCCTACGAGCAGTACTTC

v_gene: TRBV7-8
abundance: -
j_gene: TRBJ2-1
d_gene: TRBD2
CDR3aa: CASSFWLAGGRMEFF
CDR3nt: TGTGCCAGCAGCTTCTGGCTAGCGGGGGGGCGGATGGAGTTCTTC

v_gene: TRBV19
abundance: -
j_gene: TRBJ1-4
d_gene: -
CDR3aa: CASSIEGGREKLFF
CDR3nt: TGTGCCAGTAGTATTGAAGGCGGAAGGGAAAAACTGTTTTTT

v_gene: TRBV2
abundance: -
j_gene: TRBJ1-6
d_gene: -
CDR3aa: CASSERGTTEHNSPLHF
CDR3nt: TGTGCCAGCAGTGAAAGGGGCACGACTGAACATAATTCACCCCTCCACTTT

v_gene: TRBV19
abundance: -
j_gene: TRBJ2-5
d_gene: TRBD2
CDR3aa: CASSKTSVQETQYF
CDR3nt: TGTGCCAGTAGTAAAACTAGCGTGCAAGAGACCCAGTACTTC

v_gene: TRBV2
abundance: -
j_gene: TRBJ2-3
d_gene: -
CDR3aa: CASPSTERDTQYF
CDR3nt: TGTGCCAGCCCATCCACTGAGAGGGATACGCAGTATTTT

v_gene: TRBV7-9
abundance: -
j_gene: TRBJ2-3
d_gene: TRBD2
CDR3aa: CASSYKRGARDTQYF
CDR3nt: TGTGCCAGCAGCTATAAGCGGGGGGCTCGCGATACGCAGTATTTT

v_gene: TRBV19
abundance: -
j_gene: TRBJ2-1
d_gene: -
CDR3aa: CASSDRVDKDEQFF
CDR3nt: TGTGCCAGTAGTGACCGGGTCGACAAGGATGAGCAGTTCTTC

v_gene: TRBV30
abundance: -
j_gene: TRBJ1-3
d_gene: -
CDR3aa: CACLGPGLSGNTIYF
CDR3nt: TGTGCCTGCCTAGGCCCGGGTCTCTCTGGAAACACCATATATTTT

v_gene: TRBV7-2
abundance: -
j_gene: TRBJ1-6
d_gene: -
CDR3aa: CASSLAGGSSYNSPLHF
CDR3nt: TGTGCCAGCAGCTTAGCTGGGGGGAGCTCCTATAATTCACCCCTCCACTTT

v_gene: TRBV4-3
abundance: once
j_gene: TRBJ2-5
d_gene: -
CDR3aa: CASSQDLPGQETQYF
CDR3nt: TGCGCCAGCAGCCAAGATCTTCCGGGGCAAGAGACCCAGTACTTC

v_gene: TRBV12-5
abundance: -
j_gene: TRBJ1-1
d_gene: -
CDR3aa: CASGLETGLPQAFF
CDR3nt: TGTGCTAGTGGTTTGGAAACAGGGTTGCCCCAAGCTTTCTTT

v_gene: TRBV5-5
abundance: -
j_gene: TRBJ1-2
d_gene: TRBD1
CDR3aa: CASSREGQGDYGYTF
CDR3nt: TGTGCCAGCAGCCGGGAGGGACAGGGAGACTATGGCTACACCTTC

v_gene: TRBV7-9
abundance: -
j_gene: TRBJ1-3
d_gene: -
CDR3aa: CASSTRTNQGPLGNTIYF
CDR3nt: TGTGCCAGCAGTACCCGGACGAATCAGGGTCCTCTTGGAAACACCATATATTTT

v_gene: TRBV30
abundance: few
j_gene: TRBJ2-7
d_gene: -
CDR3aa: CAWSLYATRGAYEQYF
CDR3nt: TGTGCCTGGAGTCTGTATGCGACCCGAGGGGCCTACGAGCAGTACTTC

v_gene: TRBV27
abundance: once
j_gene: TRBJ2-1
d_gene: -
CDR3aa: CASSAPRNEQFF
CDR3nt: TGTGCCAGCAGCGCACCCCGGAATGAGCAGTTCTTC

v_gene: TRBV19
abundance: -
j_gene: TRBJ1-4
d_gene: -
CDR3aa: CASKGGAFHEKLFF
CDR3nt: TGTGCCAGTAAAGGGGGGGCATTCCATGAAAAACTGTTTTTT

v_gene: TRBV4-1
abundance: -
j_gene: TRBJ2-4
d_gene: -
CDR3aa: CASSQGGGQSLAKNIQYF
CDR3nt: TGCGCCAGCAGCCAAGGGGGTGGACAGTCGTTAGCCAAAAACATTCAGTACTTC

v_gene: TRBV5-6
abundance: -
j_gene: TRBJ1-1
d_gene: -
CDR3aa: CASRRGSGLNTEAFF
CDR3nt: TGTGCCAGCAGGAGGGGGTCGGGCCTCAACACTGAAGCTTTCTTT

v_gene: TRBV29-1
abundance: -
j_gene: TRBJ2-3
d_gene: TRBD2
CDR3aa: CSVDWPGGPIDTQYF
CDR3nt: TGCAGCGTTGATTGGCCGGGGGGGCCGATAGATACGCAGTATTTT